The source of this TCR beta chain is a study of cytomegalovirus exposure and HLA in healthy donors. Findings of the study overall: The authors later linked a missense DCLRE1C variant to TCR beta V- and J-gene trimming. Being productive about 90% or about 30% of the time was typical of most TCR beta V segments in an earlier analysis. Altogether, about 160 TCR beta chains were recorded as cytomegalovirus-associated.

Of note for this clone: What it binds is unknown.

Primers: 60 Vbeta forward and 13 Jbeta reverse. Using immunoSEQ multiplex PCR, the repertoire was profiled, and TCRdb retains in-frame clones only, with some absent. The sample includes about 210,000 clones, around 78% of them seen just once. This CDR3 contains 14 residues. The germline CDR1 and CDR2 sequences are SGHRS and YFSETQ. V was clipped by 0 bases and J by 6 bases; unmatched bases: 3. The genes are TRBV5-1 and TRBJ2-1; 7 nucleotides align to TRBD2. Sequencing was carried out using PBMCs. The source of this sequence is a boy aged 5-17 years in good health and CMV-seronegative. CDR3 coding DNA: TGCGCCAGCAGCTTGGACCTAGCGGTCAATGAGCAGTTCTTC. Protein: CASSLDLAVNEQFF.